The 12 T cell receptor beta chains below come from one sample, sequenced in a study of T cell responses to AZD1222 COVID-19 vaccine. Profiling relied on immunoSEQ multiplex PCR, and the TCRdb table lists in-frame clones only, not all of them. The data contain 130,000 to 150,000 clones, around 89% of them singletons. The sequencing here drew on peripheral blood, taken on day 0 of AZD1222 vaccination. The source of these receptors is an adult in good health.

The chain recombines TRBV5-1 with TRBJ2-7; possible D gene TRBD1, 6 bases. CDR1 SGHRS and CDR2 YFSETQ come from the germline V gene. The CDR3 is 13 amino acids. V was trimmed by 0 bases and J by 6 bases, leaving 10 bases between them. The CDR3 region is CASSLVVGGEQYF. CDR3 coding DNA: TGCGCCAGCAGCTTGGTTGTAGGGGGCGAGCAGTACTTC. The full variable domain, completed using reference TRBV5-1 and TRBJ2-7, is KAGVTQTPRYLIKTRGQQVTLSCSPISGHRSVSWYQQTPGQGLQFLFEYFSETQRNKGNFPGRFSGRQFSNSRSEMNVSTLELGDSALYLCASSLVVGGEQYFGPGTRLTVT.

This clone was detected only once. The V and J genes are TRBV6-5 and TRBJ2-3; 7 bases agree with TRBD2. This CDR3 region has 15 residues. Per the germline V gene, CDR1 is MNHEY and CDR2 is SVGAGI. With V trimmed by 2 bases and J by 5 bases, 7 bases remained unmatched. CDR3 nucleotides: TGTGCCAGCAGTTACGCCTCGGGGGGTAAAGATACGCAGTATTTT. It encodes CASSYASGGKDTQYF.

This clone was detected only once. This chain uses TRBV6-5 with TRBJ2-1, with D tentatively TRBD2 (6 bases). This CDR3 spans 13 amino acids. Trimming cost V 2 bases and J 12 bases, with 14 bases left between them. Germline-derived CDR1 and CDR2 are MNHEY and SVGAGI. This chain's CDR3 is CASSYPGLPRQFF. The CDR3, as DNA: TGTGCCAGCAGTTACCCGGGACTCCCGAGGCAGTTCTTC.

The chain has TRBV28 and TRBJ1-5; D call uncertain. Looked up from germline, CDR1 is MDHEN and CDR2 is SYDVKM. The CDR3 is 15 residues long. Trimming took 2 bases from V and 4 from J, leaving 12 bases between them. The CDR3 nucleotides are TGTGCCAGCAGTTTAGGCGGGTTGGGAAATCAGCCCCAGCATTTT. Its protein is CASSLGGLGNQPQHF.

The V and J genes are TRBV7-2 and TRBJ2-5; weak D call: TRBD2 (5 bases). Germline V gives CDR1 SGHTA, CDR2 FQGNSA. The V gene lost 5 bases and the J gene lost 5 bases, with 12 bases spanning the gap. The length of the CDR3 is 13 residues. The CDR3 loop reads CASSLTRVETQYF. The CDR3 nucleotides are TGTGCCAGCAGCCTTACTAGGGTGGAGACCCAGTACTTC.

V and J are TRBV19 and TRBJ2-1; 15 nucleotides agree with TRBD2. Germline CDR1 LNHDA, CDR2 SQIVND (reference sequence). The CDR3 is 16 residues long. V shed 4 bases and J 7 bases; nucleotides not matched to a gene: 5. The CDR3 DNA reads as TGTGCCAGTAGTACGGGGACTAGCGGGAGGATTAATGAGCAGTTCTTC. Amino acids: CASSTGTSGRINEQFF.

The gene calls are TRBV7-2 and TRBJ2-2; a weak D match, TRBD1 (6 bases). Germline V gene data show CDR1 as SGHTA and CDR2 as FQGNSA. The CDR3 spans 16 residues. The V gene lost 6 bases and the J gene lost 2 bases, with 16 bases spanning the gap. CDR3 protein: CASSRTGTSNTGELFF. In DNA, the CDR3 is TGTGCCAGCAGTCGTACCGGGACATCTAACACCGGGGAGCTGTTTTTT.

The genes are TRBV24-1 and TRBJ1-2; maybe TRBD1 (6 bases). The germline V and J ends were trimmed by 5 bases and 0 bases, with 9 bases remaining between them. Germline-derived CDR1 and CDR2 are KGHDR and SFDVKD. This CDR3 contains 14 residues. The CDR3 here is CATSAGGTNYGYTF. CDR3 in DNA: TGTGCCACCAGTGCGGGGGGCACTAACTATGGCTACACCTTC.

The chain couples TRBV7-6 to TRBJ2-7, with TRBD2 as a possible D gene (5 bases). CDR1 and CDR2 (germline): SGHVS, FNYEAQ. The CDR3 has 17 residues. The V end was cut by 1 base, the J end by 2 bases, with 18 bases between. The CDR3 here is CASSLVSEGRWTYEQYF. Written as DNA, the CDR3 is TGTGCCAGCAGCTTAGTAAGTGAGGGTCGTTGGACCTACGAGCAGTACTTC.

The chain is built from TRBV6-5 and TRBJ1-5; D gene uncertain. Germline V CDR1 and CDR2: MNHEY, SVGAGI. Trimming shortened V by 6 bases and J by 0 bases, and 12 bases separated the two germline ends. This CDR3 spans 15 amino acids. This CDR3 reads CASSPSSSSNQPQHF. In DNA, the CDR3 is TGTGCCAGCAGCCCCTCCAGCTCTAGCAATCAGCCCCAGCATTTT.

The V gene is TRBV2, the J gene TRBJ1-3; a weak D match, TRBD1 (5 bases). CDR1 and CDR2 from the germline V gene are SNHLY and FYNNEI. Between the trimmed V and J ends, which lost 4 bases and 9 bases, there was a span of 10 bases. This CDR3 is 12 amino acids long. The CDR3: CASSVQGATIYF. In DNA form, the CDR3 reads TGTGCCAGCAGTGTCCAGGGAGCCACCATATATTTT. The full variable domain, in which reference TRBV2 and TRBJ1-3 provide the parts outside the CDR3, is EPEVTQTPSHQVTQMGQEVILRCVPISNHLYFYWYRQILGQKVEFLVSFYNNEISEKSEIFDDQFSVERPDGSNFTLKIRSTKLEDSAMYFCASSVQGATIYFGEGSWLTVV.

The V and J genes are TRBV9 and TRBJ2-1; D possibly matches TRBD1 or TRBD2 (5 bases each). Trimming removed 0 bases at V and 6 bases at J, with 13 bases between. Germline-derived CDR1 and CDR2 are SGDLS and YYNGEE. CDR3 length: 15 amino acids. CDR3 sequence (DNA): TGTGCCAGCAGCGTAGTCGGCTTGGGGGTCAATGAGCAGTTCTTC. Its protein is CASSVVGLGVNEQFF. The whole variable domain, remainder taken from reference TRBV9 and TRBJ2-1, is DSGVTQTPKHLITATGQRVTLRCSPRSGDLSVYWYQQSLDQGLQFLIQYYNGEERAKGNILERFSAQQFPDLHSELNLSSLELGDSALYFCASSVVGLGVNEQFFGPGTRLTVL.